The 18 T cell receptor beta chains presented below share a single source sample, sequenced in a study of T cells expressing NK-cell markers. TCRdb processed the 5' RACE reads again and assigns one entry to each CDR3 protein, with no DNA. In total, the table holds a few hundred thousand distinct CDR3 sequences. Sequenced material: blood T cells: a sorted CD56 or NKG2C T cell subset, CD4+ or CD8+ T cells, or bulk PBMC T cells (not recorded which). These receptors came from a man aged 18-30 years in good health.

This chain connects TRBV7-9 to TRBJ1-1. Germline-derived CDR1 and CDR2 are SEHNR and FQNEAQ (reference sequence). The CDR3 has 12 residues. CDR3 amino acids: CATSSRATEAFF.

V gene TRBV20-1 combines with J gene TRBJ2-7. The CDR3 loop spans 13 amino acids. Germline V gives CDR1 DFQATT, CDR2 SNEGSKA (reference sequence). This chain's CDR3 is CSAGLGTTYEQYF.

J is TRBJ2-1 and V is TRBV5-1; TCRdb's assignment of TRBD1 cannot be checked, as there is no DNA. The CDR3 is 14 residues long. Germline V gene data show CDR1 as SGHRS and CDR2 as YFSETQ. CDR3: CASSLGTGGFVQFF.

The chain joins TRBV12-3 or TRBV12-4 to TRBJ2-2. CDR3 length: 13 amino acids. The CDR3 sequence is CASSSQLTGELFF.

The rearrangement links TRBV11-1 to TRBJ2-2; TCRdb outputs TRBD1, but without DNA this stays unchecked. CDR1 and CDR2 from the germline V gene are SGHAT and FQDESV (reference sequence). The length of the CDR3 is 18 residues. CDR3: CASSLTAPLTSNTGELFF.

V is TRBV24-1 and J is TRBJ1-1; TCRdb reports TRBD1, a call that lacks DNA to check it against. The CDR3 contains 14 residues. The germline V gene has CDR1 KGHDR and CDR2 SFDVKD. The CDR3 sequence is CATSTGAEGAEAFF.

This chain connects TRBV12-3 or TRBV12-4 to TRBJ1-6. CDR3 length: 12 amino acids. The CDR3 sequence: CASSGIGSPLHF.

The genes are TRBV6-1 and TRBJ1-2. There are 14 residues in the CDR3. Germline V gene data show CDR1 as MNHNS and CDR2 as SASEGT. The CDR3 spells CASSVYGMKDGYTF.

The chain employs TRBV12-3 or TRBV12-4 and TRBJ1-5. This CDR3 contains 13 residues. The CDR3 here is CASSLVLNQPQHF.

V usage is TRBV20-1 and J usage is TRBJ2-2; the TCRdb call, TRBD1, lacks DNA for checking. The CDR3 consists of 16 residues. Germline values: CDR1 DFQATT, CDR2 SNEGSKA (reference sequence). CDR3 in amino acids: CSARGGQGVDTGELFF.

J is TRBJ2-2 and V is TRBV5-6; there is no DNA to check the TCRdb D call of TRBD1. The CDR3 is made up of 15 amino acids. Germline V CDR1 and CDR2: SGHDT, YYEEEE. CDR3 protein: CASSFSTENTGELFF.

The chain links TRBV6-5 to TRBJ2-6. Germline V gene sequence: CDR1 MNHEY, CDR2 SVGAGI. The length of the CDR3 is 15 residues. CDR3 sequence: CASSYVASGANVLTF.

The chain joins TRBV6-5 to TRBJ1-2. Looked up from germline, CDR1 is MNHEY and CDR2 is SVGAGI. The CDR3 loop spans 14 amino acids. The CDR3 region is CASSYAGANYGYTF.

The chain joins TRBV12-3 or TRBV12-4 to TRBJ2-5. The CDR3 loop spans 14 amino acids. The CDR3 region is CASSLKTGPETQYF.

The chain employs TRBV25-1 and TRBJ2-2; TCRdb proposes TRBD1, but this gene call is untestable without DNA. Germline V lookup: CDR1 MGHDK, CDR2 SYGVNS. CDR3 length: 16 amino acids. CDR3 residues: CAENSSGTGITGELFF.

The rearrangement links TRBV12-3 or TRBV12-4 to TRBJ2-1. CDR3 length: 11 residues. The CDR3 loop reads CASSLVVEQFF.

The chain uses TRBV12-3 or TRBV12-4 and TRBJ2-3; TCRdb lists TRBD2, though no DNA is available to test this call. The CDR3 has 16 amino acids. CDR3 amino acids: CASSLRTSGTGDTQYF.

Here the CDR3 reads CASSPLGTSGNPDTQYF. The chain recombines TRBV18 with TRBJ2-3; the D call from TCRdb, TRBD2, cannot be confirmed without DNA. This CDR3 spans 17 amino acids. Germline-derived CDR1 and CDR2 are KGHSH and LQKENI.